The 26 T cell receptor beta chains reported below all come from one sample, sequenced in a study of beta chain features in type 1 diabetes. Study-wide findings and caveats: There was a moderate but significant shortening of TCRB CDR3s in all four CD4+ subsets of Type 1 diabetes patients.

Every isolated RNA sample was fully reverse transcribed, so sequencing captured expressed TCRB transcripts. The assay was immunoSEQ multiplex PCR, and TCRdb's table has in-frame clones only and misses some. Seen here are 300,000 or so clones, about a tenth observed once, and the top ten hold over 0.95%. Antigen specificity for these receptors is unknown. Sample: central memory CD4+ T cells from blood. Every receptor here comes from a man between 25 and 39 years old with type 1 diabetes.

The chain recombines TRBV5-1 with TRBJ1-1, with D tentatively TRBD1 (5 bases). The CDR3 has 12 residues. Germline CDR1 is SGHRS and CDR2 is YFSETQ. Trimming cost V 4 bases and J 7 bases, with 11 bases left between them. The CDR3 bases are TGCGCCAGCAGCCCCCTCCAGGGTGAAGCTTTCTTT. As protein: CASSPLQGEAFF.

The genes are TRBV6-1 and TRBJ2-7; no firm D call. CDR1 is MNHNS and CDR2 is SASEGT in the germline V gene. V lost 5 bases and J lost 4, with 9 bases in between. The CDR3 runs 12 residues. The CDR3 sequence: CASSPSGYEQYF. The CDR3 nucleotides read TGTGCCAGCAGTCCGTCCGGGTACGAGCAGTACTTC.

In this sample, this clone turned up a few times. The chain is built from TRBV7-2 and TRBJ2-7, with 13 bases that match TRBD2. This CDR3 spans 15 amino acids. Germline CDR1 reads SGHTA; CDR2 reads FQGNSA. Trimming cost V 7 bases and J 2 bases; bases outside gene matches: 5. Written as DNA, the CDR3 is TGTGCCAGCAACACACTAGCGGGGGGGCCCTACGAGCAGTACTTC. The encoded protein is CASNTLAGGPYEQYF.

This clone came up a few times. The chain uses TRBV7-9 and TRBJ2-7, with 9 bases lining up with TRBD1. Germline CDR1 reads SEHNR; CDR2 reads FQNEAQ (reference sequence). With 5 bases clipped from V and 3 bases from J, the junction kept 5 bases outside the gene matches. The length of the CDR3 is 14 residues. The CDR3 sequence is CASSPGTGIYEQYF. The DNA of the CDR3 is TGTGCCAGCAGCCCCGGGACAGGGATCTACGAGCAGTACTTC.

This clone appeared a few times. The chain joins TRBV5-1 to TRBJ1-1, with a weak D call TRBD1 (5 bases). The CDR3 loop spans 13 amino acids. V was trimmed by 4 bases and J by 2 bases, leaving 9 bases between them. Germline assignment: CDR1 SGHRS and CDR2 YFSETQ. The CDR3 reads CASSPGGNTEAFF. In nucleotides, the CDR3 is TGCGCCAGCAGCCCGGGGGGTAACACTGAAGCTTTCTTT.

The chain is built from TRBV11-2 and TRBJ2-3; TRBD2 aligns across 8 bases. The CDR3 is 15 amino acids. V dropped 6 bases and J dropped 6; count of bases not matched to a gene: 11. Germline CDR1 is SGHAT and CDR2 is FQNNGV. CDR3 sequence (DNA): TGTGCCAGCAGGGTCGCGGGGGGCCGTTCGGATACGCAGTATTTT. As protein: CASRVAGGRSDTQYF. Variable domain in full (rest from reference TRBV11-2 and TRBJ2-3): EAGVAQSPRYKIIEKRQSVAFWCNPISGHATLYWYQQILGQGPKLLIQFQNNGVVDDSQLPKDRFSAERLKGVDSTLKIQPAKLEDSAVYLCASRVAGGRSDTQYFGPGTRLTVL.

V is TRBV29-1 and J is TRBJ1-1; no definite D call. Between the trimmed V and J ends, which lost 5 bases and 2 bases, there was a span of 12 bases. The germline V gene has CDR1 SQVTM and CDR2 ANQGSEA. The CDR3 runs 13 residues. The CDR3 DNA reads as TGCAGCGTTTCTCTACTTCTTAACACTGAAGCTTTCTTT. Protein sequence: CSVSLLLNTEAFF.

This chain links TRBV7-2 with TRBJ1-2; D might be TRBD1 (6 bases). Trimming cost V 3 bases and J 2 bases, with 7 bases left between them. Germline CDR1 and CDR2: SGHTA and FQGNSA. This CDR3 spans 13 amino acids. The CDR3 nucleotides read TGTGCCAGCAGCTTTGACAGGAACTATGGCTACACCTTC. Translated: CASSFDRNYGYTF.

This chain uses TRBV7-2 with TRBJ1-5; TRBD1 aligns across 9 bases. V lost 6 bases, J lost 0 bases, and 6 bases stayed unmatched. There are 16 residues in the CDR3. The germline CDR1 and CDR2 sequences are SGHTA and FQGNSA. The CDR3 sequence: CASSGRDRDSNQPQHF. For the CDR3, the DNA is TGTGCCAGCAGTGGAAGGGACAGGGATAGCAATCAGCCCCAGCATTTT.

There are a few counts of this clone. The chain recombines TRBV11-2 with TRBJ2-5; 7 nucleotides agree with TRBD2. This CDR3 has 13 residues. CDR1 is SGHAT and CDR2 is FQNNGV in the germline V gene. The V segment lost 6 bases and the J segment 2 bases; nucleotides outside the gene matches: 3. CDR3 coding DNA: TGTGCCAGCAGTTCCGGGAGGCAAGAGACCCAGTACTTC. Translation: CASSSGRQETQYF.

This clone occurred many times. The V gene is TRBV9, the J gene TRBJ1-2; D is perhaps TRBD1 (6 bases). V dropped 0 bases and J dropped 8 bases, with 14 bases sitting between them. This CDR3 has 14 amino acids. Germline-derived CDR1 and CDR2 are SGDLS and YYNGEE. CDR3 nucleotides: TGTGCCAGCAGCGTAGCTCCCCAGGGGAGAGGCTACACCTTC. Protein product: CASSVAPQGRGYTF.

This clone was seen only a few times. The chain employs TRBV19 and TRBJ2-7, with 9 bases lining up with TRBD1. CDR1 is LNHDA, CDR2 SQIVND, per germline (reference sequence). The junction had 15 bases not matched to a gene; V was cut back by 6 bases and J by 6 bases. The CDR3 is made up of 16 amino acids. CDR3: CASSHTLGTGISEQYF. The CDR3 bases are TGTGCCAGTAGCCACACTCTCGGGACAGGGATTTCCGAGCAGTACTTC.

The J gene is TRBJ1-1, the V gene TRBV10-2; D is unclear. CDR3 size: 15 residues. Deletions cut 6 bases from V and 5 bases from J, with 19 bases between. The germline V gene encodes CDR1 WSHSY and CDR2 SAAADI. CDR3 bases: TGCGCCAGCAGCGAGGACCTCTGGAGTCCGACTGAAGCTTTCTTT. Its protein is CASSEDLWSPTEAFF.

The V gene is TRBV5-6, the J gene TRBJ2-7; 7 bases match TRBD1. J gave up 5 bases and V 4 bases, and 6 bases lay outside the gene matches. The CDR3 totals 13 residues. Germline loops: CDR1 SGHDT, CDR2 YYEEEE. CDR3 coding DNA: TGTGCCAGCAGCGATACAGGGGCCCACGAGCAGTACTTC. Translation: CASSDTGAHEQYF.

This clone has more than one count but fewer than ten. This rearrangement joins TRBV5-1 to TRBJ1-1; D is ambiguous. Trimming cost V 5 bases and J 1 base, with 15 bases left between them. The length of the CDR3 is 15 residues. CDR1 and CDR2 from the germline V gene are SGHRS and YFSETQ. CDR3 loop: CASRPDGLGNTEAFF. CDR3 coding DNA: TGCGCCAGCAGACCGGACGGACTAGGGAACACTGAAGCTTTCTTT.

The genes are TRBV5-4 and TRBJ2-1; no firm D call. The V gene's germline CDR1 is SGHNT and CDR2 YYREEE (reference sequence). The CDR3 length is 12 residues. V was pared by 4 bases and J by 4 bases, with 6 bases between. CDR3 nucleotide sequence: TGTGCCAGCAGCGACCAATACAATGAGCAGTTCTTC. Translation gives CASSDQYNEQFF. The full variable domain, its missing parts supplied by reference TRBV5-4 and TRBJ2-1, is ETGVTQSPTHLIKTRGQQVTLRCSSQSGHNTVSWYQQALGQGPQFIFQYYREEENGRGNFPPRFSGLQFPNYSSELNVNALELDDSALYLCASSDQYNEQFFGPGTRLTVL.

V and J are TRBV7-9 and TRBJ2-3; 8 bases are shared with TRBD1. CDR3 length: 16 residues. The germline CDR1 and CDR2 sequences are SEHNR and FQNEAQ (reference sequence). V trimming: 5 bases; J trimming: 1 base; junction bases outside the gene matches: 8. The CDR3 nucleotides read TGTGCCAGCAGCGCCACCAGGGGGCTTCGCACAGATACGCAGTATTTT. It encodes CASSATRGLRTDTQYF.

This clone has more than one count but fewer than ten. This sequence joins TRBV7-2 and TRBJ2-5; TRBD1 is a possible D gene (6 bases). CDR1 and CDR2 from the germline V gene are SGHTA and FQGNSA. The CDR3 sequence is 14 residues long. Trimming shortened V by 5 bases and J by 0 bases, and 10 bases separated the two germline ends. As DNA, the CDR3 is TGTGCCAGCAGCCGGCGGACAGACCAAGAGACCCAGTACTTC. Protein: CASSRRTDQETQYF.

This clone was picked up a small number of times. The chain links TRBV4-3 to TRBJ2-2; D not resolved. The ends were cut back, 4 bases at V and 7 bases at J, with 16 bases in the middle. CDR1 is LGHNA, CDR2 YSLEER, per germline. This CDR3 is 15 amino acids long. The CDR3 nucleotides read TGCGCCAGCAGCCGCGAACCCCTTAAGGGCGGGGAGCTGTTTTTT. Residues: CASSREPLKGGELFF.

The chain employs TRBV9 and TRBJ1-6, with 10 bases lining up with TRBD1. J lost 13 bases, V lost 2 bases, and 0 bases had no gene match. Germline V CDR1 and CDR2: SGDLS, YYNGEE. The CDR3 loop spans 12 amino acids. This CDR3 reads CASSVDRGPLHF. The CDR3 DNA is TGTGCCAGCAGCGTGGACAGGGGGCCCCTCCACTTT.

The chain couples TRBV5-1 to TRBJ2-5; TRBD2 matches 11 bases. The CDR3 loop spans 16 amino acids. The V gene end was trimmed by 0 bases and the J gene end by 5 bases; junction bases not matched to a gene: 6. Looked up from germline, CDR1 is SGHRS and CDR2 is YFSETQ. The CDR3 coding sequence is TGCGCCAGCAGCTTGGACCCTAGCGGGGGGCTGGAGACCCAGTACTTC. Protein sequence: CASSLDPSGGLETQYF.

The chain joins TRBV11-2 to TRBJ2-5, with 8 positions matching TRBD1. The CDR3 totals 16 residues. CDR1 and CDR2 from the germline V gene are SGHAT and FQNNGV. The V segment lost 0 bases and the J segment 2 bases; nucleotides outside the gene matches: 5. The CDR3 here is CASSLDRGTGQETQYF. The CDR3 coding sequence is TGTGCCAGCAGCTTAGATCGAGGGACAGGACAAGAGACCCAGTACTTC.

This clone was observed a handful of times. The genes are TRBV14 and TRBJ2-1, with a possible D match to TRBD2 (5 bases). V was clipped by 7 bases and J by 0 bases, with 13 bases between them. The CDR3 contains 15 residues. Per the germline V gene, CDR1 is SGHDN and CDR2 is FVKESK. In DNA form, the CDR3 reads TGTGCCAGCACCAAAGTGGGGAGCTCCTACAATGAGCAGTTCTTC. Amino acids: CASTKVGSSYNEQFF.

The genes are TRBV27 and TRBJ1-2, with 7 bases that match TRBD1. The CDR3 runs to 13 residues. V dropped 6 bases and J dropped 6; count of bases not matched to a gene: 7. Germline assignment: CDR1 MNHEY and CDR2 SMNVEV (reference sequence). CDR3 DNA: TGTGCCAGCAGAGACAGGGATCTGGATGGCTACACCTTC. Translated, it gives CASRDRDLDGYTF.

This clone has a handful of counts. The CDR3, as DNA: TGTGCCAGCAGACATTCAGAAAACTATGGCTACACCTTC. It codes for CASRHSENYGYTF. The V and J genes are TRBV7-2 and TRBJ1-2; the D is unclear. The germline gives CDR1 SGHTA, CDR2 FQGNSA. Trimming took 6 bases from V and 2 from J, leaving 10 bases between them. There are 13 residues in the CDR3.

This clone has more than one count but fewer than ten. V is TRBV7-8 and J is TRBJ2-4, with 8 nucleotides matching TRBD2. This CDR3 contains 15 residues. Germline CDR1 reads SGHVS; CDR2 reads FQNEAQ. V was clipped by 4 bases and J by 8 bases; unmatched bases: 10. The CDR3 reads CASSSTGGGRDIQYF. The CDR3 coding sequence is TGTGCCAGCAGCTCCACCGGGGGGGGCCGGGACATTCAGTACTTC. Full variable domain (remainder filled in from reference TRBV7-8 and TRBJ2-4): GAGVSQSPRYKVAKRGQDVALRCDPISGHVSLFWYQQALGQGPEFLTYFQNEAQLDKSGLPSDRFFAERPEGSVSTLKIQRTQQEDSAVYLCASSSTGGGRDIQYFGAGTRLSVL.